The TCR beta chain under discussion was sequenced for a study of blood T cells in healthy people across ages. Study at large: Every two T cells gave about one barcoded beta molecule via template switching. Whole-study results and caveats: It was the long-lived donors that had more naive CD4+ cells and higher diversity than aged donors. The recorded TCR beta diversity per million T cells decreased in a roughly linear manner with age.

Trimming removed 0 bases at V and 8 bases at J, with 7 bases between. This CDR3 is built from 12 residues. Germline V CDR1 and CDR2: ENHRY, SYGVKD. Primers used in a second PCR of about 6 to 12 cycles were a sample-barcoded 5' primer and a J-beta primer mix. A template-switch adaptor with 12 random nucleotides tagged each cDNA molecule. TCRdb fed the 5' RACE reads into MiXCR, producing one record per CDR3 protein. This sample carries more than 800,000 distinct CDR3 sequences, more than 25% of them seen once, and the ten largest clones take around 15%. About this clonotype: Its antigen is not identified.

The source of this sequence is a woman older than 75 in good health. Source material: blood. The V and J genes are TRBV10-3 and TRBJ1-1; no clear D gene. The CDR3 spells CAISESEAEAFF. The CDR3 DNA sequence: TGTGCCATCAGTGAGTCGGAAGCAGAAGCTTTCTTT.